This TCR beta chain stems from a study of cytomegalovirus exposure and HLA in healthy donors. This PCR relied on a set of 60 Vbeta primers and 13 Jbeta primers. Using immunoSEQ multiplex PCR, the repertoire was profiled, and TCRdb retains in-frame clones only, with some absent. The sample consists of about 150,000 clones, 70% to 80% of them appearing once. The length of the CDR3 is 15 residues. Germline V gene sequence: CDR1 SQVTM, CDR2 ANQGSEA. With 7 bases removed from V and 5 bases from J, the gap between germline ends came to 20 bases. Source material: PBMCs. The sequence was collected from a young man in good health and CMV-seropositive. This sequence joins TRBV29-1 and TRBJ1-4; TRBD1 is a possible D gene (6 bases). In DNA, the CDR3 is TGCAGCGCTCCTCTCAACAGGGAAGTCAATGAAAAACTGTTTTTT. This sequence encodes CSAPLNREVNEKLFF.